The TCR beta chain described here comes from a study of CD8+CD57+ T cells in acquired aplastic anemia. For the study at large: Sorted cells (CD4+ and CD8+) yielded DNA amounts that averaged about 3.4 ug. CD4+ cell libraries from healthy donors averaged approximately 10 million reads.

As regards this clonotype: No antigen is known for it. The germline gene is not matched at one end of the junction; a read error may be the cause.

The use of genomic DNA as template underpinned the TCR beta VDJ and CDR3 profiling. TCRdb reanalysed the reads using MiXCR and keeps one entry per CDR3 protein. Among 200,000 to 250,000 distinct CDR3 sequences listed, about a third were seen once. Broader study findings: A set of twenty-nine CD8+ CDR3 sequences was shared between patients and controls, and these sequences appeared highly expressed in patients. Patients were compared with controls for CD8+ Simpson's diversity, and no significant difference emerged.

Germline V CDR1 and CDR2: SGHRS, YFSETQ. The CDR3 runs 13 residues. The rearrangement links TRBV5-1 to TRBJ1-1; D remains unclear. The sequence was obtained from a human donor in good health, serving as a control. The sequenced sample consisted of sorted CD4+, CD8+, or CD8+CD57+ T cells (not recorded which) from PBMCs. Written as DNA, the CDR3 is TGCGCCAGCAGCTTGACGGTGAACACTGGAGCTTTCTTT. This encodes CASSLTVNTGAFF.